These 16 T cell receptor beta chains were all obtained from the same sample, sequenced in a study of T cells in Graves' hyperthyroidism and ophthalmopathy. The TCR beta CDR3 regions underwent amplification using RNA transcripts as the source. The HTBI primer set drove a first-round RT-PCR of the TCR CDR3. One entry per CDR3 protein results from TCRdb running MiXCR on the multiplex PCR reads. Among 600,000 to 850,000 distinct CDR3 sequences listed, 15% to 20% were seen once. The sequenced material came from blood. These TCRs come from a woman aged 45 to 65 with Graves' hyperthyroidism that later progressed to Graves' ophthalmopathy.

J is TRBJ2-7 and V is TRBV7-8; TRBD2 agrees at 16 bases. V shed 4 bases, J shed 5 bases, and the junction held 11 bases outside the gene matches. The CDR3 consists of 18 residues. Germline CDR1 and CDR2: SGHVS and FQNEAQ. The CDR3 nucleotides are TGTGCCAGCAGCTCGCCTGGGACTAGCGGGGGGGCCACCGACGAGCAGTACTTC. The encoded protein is CASSSPGTSGGATDEQYF.

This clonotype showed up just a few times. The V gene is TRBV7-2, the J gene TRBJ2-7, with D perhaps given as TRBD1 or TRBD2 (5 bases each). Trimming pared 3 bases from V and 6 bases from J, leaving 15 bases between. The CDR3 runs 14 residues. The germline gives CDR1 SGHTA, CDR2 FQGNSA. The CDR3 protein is CASSLGVRASEQYF. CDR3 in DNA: TGTGCCAGCAGCTTGGGGGTCAGGGCAAGCGAGCAGTACTTC.

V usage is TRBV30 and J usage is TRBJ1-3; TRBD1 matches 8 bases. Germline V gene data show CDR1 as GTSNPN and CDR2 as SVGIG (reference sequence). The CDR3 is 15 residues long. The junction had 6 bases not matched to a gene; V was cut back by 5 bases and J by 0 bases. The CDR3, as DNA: TGTGCCTGGGGCCCAGGGGGCTACTCTGGAAACACCATATATTTT. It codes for CAWGPGGYSGNTIYF.

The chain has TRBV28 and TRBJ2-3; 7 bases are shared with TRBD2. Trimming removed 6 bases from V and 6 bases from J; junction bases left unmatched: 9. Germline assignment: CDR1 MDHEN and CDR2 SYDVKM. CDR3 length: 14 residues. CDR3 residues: CASRGLGSLDTQYF. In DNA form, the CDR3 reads TGTGCCAGCAGAGGACTAGGTAGTCTCGATACGCAGTATTTT.

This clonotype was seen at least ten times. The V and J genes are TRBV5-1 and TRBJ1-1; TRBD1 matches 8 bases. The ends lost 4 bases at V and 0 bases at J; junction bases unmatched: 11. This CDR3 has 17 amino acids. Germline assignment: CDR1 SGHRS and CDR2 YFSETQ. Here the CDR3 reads CASSRRTGSGMNTEAFF. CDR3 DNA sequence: TGCGCCAGCAGCCGGCGGACAGGGAGTGGAATGAACACTGAAGCTTTCTTT.

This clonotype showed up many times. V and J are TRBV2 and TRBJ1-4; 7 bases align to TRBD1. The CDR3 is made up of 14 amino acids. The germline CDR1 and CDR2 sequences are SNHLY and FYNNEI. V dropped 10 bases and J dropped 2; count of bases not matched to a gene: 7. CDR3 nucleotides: TGTGCCAACAGGGAGGGGGCGACTAATGAAAAACTGTTTTTT. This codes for CANREGATNEKLFF.

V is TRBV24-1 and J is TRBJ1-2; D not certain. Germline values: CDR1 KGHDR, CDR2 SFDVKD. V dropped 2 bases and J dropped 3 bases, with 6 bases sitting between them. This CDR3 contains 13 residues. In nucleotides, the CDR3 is TGTGCCACCAGTGATTCGGAAGACTATGGCTACACCTTC. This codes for CATSDSEDYGYTF.

CDR3 residues: CASSQIDRGQETQYF. As DNA, the CDR3 is TGTGCCAGCAGCCAAATCGACAGGGGCCAAGAGACCCAGTACTTC. The J gene is TRBJ2-5, the V gene TRBV5-4; 8 bases are shared with TRBD1. Germline V gene lookup returns CDR1 SGHNT and CDR2 YYREEE (reference sequence). The CDR3 runs 15 residues. The V gene end was trimmed by 4 bases and the J gene end by 1 base; junction bases not matched to a gene: 6.

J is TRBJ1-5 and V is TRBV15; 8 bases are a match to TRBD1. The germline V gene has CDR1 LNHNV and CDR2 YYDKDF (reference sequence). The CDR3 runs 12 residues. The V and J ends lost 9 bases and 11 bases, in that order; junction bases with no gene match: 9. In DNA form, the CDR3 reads TGTGCCACTACCGAAACAGGGGGGACCCAGCATTTT. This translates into CATTETGGTQHF.

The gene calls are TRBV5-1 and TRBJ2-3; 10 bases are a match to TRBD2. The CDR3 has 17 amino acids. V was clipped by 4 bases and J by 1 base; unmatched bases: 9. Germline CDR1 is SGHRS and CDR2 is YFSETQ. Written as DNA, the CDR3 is TGCGCCAGCAGCCCGACGCCAGCGGGGGGGGGCACAGATACGCAGTATTTT. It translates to CASSPTPAGGGTDTQYF.

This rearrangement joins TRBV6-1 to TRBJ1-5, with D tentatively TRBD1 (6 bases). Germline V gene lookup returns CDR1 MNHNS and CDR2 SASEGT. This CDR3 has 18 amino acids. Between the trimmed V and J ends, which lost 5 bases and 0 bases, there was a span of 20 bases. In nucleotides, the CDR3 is TGTGCCAGCAGTACCACCGCTCGACAGGTTTATAGCAATCAGCCCCAGCATTTT. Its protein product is CASSTTARQVYSNQPQHF.

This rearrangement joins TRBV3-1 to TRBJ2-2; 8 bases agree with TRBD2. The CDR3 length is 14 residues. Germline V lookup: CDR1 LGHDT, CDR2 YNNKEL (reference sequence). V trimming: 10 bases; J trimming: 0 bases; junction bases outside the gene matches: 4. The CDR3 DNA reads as TGTGCCACGGGGGGGCTTCCGAACACCGGGGAGCTGTTTTTT. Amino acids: CATGGLPNTGELFF.

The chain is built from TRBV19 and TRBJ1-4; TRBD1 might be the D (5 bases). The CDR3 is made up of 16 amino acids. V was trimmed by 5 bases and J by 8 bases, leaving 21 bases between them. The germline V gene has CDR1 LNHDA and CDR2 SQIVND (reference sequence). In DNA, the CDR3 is TGTGCCAGTAGTGCGGACCGGGCCTCCGAGGGGGAAAAACTGTTTTTT. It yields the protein CASSADRASEGEKLFF.

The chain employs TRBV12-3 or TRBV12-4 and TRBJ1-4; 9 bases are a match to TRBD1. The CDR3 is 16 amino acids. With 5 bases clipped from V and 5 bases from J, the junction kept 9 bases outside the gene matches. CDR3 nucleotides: TGTGCCAGCAGTGAGGCCCCGGGACAGGGCAATGAAAAACTGTTTTTT. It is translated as CASSEAPGQGNEKLFF.

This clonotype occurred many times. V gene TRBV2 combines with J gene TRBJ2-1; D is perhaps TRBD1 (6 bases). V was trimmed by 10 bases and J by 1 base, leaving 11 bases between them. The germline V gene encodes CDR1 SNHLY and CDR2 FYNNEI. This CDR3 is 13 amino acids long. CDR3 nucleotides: TGTGCCATCAAACAGGGTTCCTACAATGAGCAGTTCTTC. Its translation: CAIKQGSYNEQFF.

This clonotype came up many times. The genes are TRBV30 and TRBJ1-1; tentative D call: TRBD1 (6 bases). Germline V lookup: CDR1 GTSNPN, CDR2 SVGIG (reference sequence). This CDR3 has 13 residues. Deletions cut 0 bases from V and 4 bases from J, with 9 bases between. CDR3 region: CAWSVQGSTEAFF. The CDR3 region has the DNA TGTGCCTGGAGTGTCCAGGGGAGCACTGAAGCTTTCTTT.